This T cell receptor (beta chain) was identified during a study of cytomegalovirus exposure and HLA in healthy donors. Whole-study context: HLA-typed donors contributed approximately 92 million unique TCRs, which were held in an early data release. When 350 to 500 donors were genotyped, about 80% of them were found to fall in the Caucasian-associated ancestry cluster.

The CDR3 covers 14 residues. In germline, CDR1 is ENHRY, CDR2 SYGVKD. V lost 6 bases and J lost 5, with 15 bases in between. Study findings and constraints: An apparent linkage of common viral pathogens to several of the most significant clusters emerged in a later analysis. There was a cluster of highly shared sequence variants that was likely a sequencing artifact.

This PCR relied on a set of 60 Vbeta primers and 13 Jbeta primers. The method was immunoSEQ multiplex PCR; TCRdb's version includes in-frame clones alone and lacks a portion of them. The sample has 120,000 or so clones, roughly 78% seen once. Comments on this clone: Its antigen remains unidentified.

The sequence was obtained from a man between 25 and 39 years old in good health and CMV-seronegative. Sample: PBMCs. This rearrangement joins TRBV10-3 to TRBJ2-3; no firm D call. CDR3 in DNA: TGTGCCATCAGCGGCACCGCCGGCGGAGATACGCAGTATTTT. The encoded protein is CAISGTAGGDTQYF.